The T cell receptor (beta chain) described here comes from a study of shared clonotypes between healthy human individuals. Study as a whole: A couple of female and three male donors aged 18 to 49 were enrolled.

Germline assignment: CDR1 GTSNPN and CDR2 SVGIG (reference sequence). The CDR3 length is 14 residues. V gave up 2 bases and J gave up 4 bases; unmatched junction bases: 7. CD45RO negativity and positive selection for CCR7 defined naive CD8 cells, a population that excluded terminally differentiated effector memory CD45RA+ cells. The assay ran at deep level. Using immunoSEQ multiplex PCR, the repertoire was profiled, and TCRdb retains in-frame clones only, with some absent. Among a few million clones listed, 93% were seen once. Material for sequencing was naive CD8+ T cells from PBMCs. This TCR came from a man in his late teens or twenties in good health. Some clones in this sample may be carry-over from other donors' samples. The chain carries TRBV30 and TRBJ2-7, with 8 nucleotides matching TRBD1. The CDR3 nucleotides are TGTGCCTGGAGTTGGTCAGGGGGCTTGTACGAGCAGTACTTC. Translated: CAWSWSGGLYEQYF.